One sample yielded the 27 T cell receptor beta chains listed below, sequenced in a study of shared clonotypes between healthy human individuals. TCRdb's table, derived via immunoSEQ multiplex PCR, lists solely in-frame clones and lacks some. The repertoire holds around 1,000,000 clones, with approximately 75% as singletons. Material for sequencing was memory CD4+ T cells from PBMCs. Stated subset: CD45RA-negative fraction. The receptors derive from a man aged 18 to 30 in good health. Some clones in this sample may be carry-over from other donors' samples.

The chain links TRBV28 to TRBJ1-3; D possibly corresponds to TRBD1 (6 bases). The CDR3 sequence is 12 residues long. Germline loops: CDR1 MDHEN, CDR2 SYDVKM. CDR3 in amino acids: CAAGATGNTIYF. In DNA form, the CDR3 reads TGTGCAGCAGGGGCGACGGGAAACACCATATATTTT.

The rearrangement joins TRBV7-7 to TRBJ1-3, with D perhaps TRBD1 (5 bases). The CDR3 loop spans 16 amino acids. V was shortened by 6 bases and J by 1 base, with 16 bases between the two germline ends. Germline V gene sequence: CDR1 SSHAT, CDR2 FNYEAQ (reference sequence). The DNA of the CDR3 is TGTGCCAGCAGACCTCCGGGACGAAGGTCTGGAAACACCATATATTTT. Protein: CASRPPGRRSGNTIYF.

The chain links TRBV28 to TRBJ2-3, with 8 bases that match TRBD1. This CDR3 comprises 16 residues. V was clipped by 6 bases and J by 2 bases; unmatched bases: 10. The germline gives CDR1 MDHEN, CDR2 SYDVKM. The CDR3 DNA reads TGTGCCAGCAGACAGTCCGGACAGGGCGACACAGATACGCAGTATTTT. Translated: CASRQSGQGDTDTQYF.

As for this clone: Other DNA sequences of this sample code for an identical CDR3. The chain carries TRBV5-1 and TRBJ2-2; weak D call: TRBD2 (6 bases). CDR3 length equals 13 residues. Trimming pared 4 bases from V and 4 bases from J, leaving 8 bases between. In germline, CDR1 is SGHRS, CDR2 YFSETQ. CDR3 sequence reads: CASSPGGTGELFF. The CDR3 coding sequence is TGCGCCAGCAGCCCCGGGGGCACCGGGGAGCTGTTTTTT.

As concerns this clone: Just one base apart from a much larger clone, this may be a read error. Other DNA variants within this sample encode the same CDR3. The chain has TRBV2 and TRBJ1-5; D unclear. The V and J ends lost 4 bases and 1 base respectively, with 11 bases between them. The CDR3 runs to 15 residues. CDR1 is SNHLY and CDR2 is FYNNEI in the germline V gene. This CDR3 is CASSGLLVSNQPQHF. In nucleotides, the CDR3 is TGTGCCAGCAGTGGCCTGCTAGTAAGCAATCAGCCCCAGCATTTT.

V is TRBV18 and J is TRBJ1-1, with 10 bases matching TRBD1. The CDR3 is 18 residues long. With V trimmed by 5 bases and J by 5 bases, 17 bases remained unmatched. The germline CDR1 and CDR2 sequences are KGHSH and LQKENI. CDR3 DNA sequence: TGTGCCAGCTCAGCTTTGTTACCGGGACAGGGGTTTAGAACTGAAGCTTTCTTT. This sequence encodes CASSALLPGQGFRTEAFF.

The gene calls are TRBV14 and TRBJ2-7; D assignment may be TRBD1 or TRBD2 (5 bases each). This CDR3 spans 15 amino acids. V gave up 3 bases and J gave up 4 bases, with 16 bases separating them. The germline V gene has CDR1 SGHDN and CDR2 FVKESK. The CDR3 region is CASSQSGTDLYEQYF. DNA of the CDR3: TGTGCCAGCAGCCAGTCCGGGACGGACTTATACGAGCAGTACTTC.

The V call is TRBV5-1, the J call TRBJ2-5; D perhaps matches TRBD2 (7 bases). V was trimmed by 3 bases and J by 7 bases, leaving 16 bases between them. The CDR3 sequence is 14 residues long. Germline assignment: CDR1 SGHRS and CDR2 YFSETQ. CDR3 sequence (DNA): TGCGCCAGCAGCTATGACCCTAGGGGGGGGACCCAGTACTTC. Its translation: CASSYDPRGGTQYF.

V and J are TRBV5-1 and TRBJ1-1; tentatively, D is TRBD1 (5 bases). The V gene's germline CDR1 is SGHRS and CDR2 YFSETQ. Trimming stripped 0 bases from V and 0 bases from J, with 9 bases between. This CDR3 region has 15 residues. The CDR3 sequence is CASSLAGALNTEAFF. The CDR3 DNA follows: TGCGCCAGCAGCTTGGCTGGGGCCTTGAACACTGAAGCTTTCTTT.

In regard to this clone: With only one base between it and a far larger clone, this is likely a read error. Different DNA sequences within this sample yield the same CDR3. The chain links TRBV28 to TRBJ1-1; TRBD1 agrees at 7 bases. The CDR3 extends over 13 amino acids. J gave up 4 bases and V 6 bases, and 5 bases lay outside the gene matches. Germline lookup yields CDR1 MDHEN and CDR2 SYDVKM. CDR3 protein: CASRRQGGTEAFF. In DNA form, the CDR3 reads TGTGCCAGCAGGCGACAGGGCGGCACTGAAGCTTTCTTT.

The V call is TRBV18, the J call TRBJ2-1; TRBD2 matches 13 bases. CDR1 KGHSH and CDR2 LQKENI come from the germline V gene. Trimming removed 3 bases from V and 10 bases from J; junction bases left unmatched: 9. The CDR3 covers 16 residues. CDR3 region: CASSPPGTSGDGEQFF. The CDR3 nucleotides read TGTGCCAGCTCACCCCCTGGGACTAGCGGGGATGGGGAGCAGTTCTTC.

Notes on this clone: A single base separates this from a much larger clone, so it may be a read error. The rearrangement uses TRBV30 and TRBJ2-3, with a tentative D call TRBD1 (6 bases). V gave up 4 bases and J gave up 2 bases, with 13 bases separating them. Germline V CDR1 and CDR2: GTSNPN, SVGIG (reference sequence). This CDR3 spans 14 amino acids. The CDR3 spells CAWNVGGSTDTQYF. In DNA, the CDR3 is TGTGCCTGGAATGTTGGGGGCTCCACAGATACGCAGTATTTT. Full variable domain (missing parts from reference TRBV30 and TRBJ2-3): SQTIHQWPATLVQPVGSPLSLECTVEGTSNPNLYWYRQAAGRGLQLLFYSVGIGQISSEVPQNLSASRPQDRQFILSSKKLLLSDSGFYLCAWNVGGSTDTQYFGPGTRLTVL.

This chain's CDR3 is CASSSGTGNGYTF. The CDR3 DNA reads as TGTGCCAGCAGCTCCGGGACAGGGAACGGCTACACCTTC. The chain carries TRBV7-9 and TRBJ1-2; 9 positions agree with TRBD1. V lost 4 bases and J lost 8; bases outside the gene matches: 5. The CDR3 spans 13 residues. In germline, CDR1 is SEHNR, CDR2 FQNEAQ (reference sequence). Looking up the rest from reference TRBV7-9 and TRBJ1-2 gives the full variable domain: DTGVSQNPRHKITKRGQNVTFRCDPISEHNRLYWYRQTLGQGPEFLTYFQNEAQLEKSRLLSDRFSAERPKGSFSTLEIQRTEQGDSAMYLCASSSGTGNGYTFGSGTRLTVV.

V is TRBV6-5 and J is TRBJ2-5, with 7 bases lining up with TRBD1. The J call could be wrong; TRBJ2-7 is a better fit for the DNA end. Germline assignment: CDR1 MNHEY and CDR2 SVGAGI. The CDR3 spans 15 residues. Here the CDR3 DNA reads TGTGCCAGCAGTCAGGGACAGTTGAGCTCCTACGAGCAGTACTTC. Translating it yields CASSQGQLSSYEQYF.

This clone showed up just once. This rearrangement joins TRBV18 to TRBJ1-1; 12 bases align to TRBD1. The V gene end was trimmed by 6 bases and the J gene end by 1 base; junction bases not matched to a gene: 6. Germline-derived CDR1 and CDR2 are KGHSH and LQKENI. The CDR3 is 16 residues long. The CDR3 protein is CASSLGTGGTNTEAFF. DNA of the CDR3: TGTGCCAGCTCCCTCGGGACAGGGGGCACGAACACTGAAGCTTTCTTT.

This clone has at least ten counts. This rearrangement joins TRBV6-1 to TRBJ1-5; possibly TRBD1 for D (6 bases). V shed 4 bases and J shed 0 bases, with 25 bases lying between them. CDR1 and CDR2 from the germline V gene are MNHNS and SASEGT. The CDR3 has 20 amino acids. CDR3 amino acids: CASSGSSLLGQQYSNQPQHF. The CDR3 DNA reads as TGTGCCAGCAGTGGGAGTTCCCTCCTTGGACAGCAATATAGCAATCAGCCCCAGCATTTT.

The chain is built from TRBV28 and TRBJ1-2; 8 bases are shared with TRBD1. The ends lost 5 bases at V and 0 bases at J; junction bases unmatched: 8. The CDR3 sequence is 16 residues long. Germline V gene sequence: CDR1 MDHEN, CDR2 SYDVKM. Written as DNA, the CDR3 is TGTGCCAGCAGTGATGACAGGGGATTCTCTAACTATGGCTACACCTTC. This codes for CASSDDRGFSNYGYTF.

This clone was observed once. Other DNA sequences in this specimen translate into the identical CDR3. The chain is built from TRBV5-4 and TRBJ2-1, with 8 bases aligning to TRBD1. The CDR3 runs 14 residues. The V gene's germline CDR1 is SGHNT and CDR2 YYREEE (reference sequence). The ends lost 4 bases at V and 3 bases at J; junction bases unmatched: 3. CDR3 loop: CASSRQGSYNEQFF. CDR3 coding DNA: TGTGCCAGCAGCCGACAGGGGAGCTACAATGAGCAGTTCTTC.

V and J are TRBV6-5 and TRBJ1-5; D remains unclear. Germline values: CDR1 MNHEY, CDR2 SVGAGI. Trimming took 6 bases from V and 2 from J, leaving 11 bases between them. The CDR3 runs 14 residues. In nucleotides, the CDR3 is TGTGCCAGCAGCCCTCACCAGGGCAATCAGCCCCAGCATTTT. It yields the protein CASSPHQGNQPQHF.

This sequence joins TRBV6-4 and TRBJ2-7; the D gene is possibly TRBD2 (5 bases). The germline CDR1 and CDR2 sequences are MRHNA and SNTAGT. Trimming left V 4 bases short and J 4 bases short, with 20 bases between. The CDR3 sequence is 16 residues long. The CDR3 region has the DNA TGTGCCAGCAGTGCAGACGTCGCCCGAGGGCAATACGAGCAGTACTTC. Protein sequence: CASSADVARGQYEQYF.

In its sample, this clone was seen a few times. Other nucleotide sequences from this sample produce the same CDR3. The DNA of the CDR3 is TGTGCCAGCAGACCAGGGGGAAATCAGCCCCAGCATTTT. Its protein product is CASRPGGNQPQHF. The rearrangement uses TRBV27 and TRBJ1-5; 7 nucleotides agree with TRBD1. The CDR3 length is 13 residues. The germline V gene encodes CDR1 MNHEY and CDR2 SMNVEV (reference sequence). V lost 6 bases, J lost 4 bases, and 3 bases stayed unmatched.

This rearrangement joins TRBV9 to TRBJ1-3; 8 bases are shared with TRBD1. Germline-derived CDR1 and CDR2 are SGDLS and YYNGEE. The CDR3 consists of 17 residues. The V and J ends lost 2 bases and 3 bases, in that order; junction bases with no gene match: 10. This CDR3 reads CASSVSTGGDFGNTIYF. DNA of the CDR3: TGTGCCAGCAGCGTTAGTACAGGGGGAGATTTTGGAAACACCATATATTTT.

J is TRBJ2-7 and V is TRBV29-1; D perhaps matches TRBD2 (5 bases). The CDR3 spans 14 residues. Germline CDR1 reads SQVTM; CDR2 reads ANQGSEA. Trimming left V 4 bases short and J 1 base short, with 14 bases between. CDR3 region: CSVGRGGPSYEQYF. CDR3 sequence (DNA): TGCAGCGTTGGTCGCGGCGGGCCGTCCTACGAGCAGTACTTC.

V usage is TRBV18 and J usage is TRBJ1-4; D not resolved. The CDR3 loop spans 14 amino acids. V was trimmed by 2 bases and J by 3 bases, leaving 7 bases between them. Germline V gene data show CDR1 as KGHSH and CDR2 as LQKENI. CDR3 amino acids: CASSPIGSNEKLFF. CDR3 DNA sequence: TGTGCCAGCTCACCAATCGGGTCTAATGAAAAACTGTTTTTT.

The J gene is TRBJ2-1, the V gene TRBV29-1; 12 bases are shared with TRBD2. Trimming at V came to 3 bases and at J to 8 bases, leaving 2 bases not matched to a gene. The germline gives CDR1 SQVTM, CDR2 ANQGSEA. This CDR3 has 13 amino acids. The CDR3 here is CSVETSGSYEQFF. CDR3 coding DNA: TGCAGCGTTGAGACTAGCGGGAGCTATGAGCAGTTCTTC.

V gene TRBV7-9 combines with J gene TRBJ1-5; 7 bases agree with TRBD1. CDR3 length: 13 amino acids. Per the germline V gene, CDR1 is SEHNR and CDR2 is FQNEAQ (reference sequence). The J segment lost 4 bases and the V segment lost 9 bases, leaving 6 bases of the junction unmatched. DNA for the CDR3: TGTGCCAGTACAGGGGCTTGGAATCAGCCCCAGCATTTT. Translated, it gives CASTGAWNQPQHF.

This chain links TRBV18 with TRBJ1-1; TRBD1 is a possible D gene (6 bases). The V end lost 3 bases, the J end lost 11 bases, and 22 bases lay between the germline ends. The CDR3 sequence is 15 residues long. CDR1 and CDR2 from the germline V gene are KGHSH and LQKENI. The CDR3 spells CASSPQGQSRREAFF. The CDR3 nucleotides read TGTGCCAGCTCACCCCAAGGACAGTCTCGAAGGGAGGCTTTCTTT.